This entry concerns a single TCR beta chain. Its antigen remains unknown. TCRdb's copy holds only in-frame clones and misses some; the assay was immunoSEQ multiplex PCR. The profile covers around 110,000 clones, with about 90% appearing a single time and approximately 8.2% taken by the ten largest. The data stem from a study of T cell responses to AZD1222 COVID-19 vaccine. Study-wide findings and caveats: At baseline, just five to seven AZD1222 recipients tested seropositive. A mostly white British donor set with more females was recruited, and clonal diversity was possibly underestimated. The study found vaccine-associated CD4 TCRs spanning spike, dominant at 160-218 and 743-854. Receipt of two AZD1222 doses was followed by a rise in Spike-specific TCR breadth and depth.

Trimming removed 1 base at V and 6 bases at J, with 5 bases between. The CDR3 covers 12 residues. The chain uses TRBV12-3 or TRBV12-4 and TRBJ2-3; unclear D gene. The receptor's source is an adult who received the AZD1222 COVID-19 vaccine. Sequencing used peripheral blood, obtained 28 days after the second AZD1222 dose. CDR3 bases: TGTGCCAGCAGTTTAGGACTCGATACGCAGTATTTT. Translated: CASSLGLDTQYF.